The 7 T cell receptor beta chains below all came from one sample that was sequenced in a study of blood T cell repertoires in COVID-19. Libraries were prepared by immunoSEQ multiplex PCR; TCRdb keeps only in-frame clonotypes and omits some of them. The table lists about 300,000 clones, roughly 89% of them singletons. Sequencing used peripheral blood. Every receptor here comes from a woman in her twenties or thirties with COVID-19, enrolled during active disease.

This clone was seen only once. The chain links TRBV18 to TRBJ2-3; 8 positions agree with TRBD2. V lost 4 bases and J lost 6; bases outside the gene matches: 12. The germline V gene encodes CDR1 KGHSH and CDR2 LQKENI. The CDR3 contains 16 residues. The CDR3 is CASSLPGTRDWDTQYF. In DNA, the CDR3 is TGTGCCAGCTCACTCCCCGGGACTAGGGATTGGGATACGCAGTATTTT.

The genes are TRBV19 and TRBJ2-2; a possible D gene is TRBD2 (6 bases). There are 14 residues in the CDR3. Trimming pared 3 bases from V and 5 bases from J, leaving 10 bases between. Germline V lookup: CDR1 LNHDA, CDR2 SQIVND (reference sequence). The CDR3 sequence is CASSMWAGTGELFF. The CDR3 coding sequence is TGTGCCAGTAGTATGTGGGCGGGGACCGGGGAGCTGTTTTTT.

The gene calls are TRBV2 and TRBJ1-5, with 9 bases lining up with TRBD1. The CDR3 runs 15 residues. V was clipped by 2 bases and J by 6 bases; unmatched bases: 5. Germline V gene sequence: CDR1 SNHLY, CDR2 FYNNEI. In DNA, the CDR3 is TGTGCCAGCAGTGAAAGGACAGGGGTTGGTCAGCCCCAGCATTTT. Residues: CASSERTGVGQPQHF.

The CDR3: CASSEETQYF. DNA for the CDR3: TGTGCCAGCAGCGAAGAGACCCAGTACTTC. The rearrangement uses TRBV6-5 and TRBJ2-5; D is unresolved. CDR1 is MNHEY, CDR2 SVGAGI, per germline. V was shortened by 6 bases and J by 3 bases, with 2 bases between the two germline ends. This CDR3 comprises 10 residues.

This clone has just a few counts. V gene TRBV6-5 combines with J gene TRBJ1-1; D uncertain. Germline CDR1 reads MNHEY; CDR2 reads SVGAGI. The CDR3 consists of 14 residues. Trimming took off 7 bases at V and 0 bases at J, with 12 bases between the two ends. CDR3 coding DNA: TGTGCCAGCACCAAGGACGGGATGAACACTGAAGCTTTCTTT. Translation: CASTKDGMNTEAFF.

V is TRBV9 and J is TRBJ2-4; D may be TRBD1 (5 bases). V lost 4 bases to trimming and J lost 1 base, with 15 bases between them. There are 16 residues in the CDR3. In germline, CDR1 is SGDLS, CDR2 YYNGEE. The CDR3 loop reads CASSPHRLEAKNIQYF. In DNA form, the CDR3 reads TGTGCCAGCAGCCCTCACAGGCTGGAGGCCAAAAACATTCAGTACTTC.

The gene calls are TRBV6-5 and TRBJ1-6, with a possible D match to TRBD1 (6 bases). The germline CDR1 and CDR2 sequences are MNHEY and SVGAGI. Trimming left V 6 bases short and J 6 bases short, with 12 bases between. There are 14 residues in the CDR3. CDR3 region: CASRRGQSNSPLHF. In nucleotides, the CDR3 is TGTGCCAGCAGGAGGGGACAAAGTAATTCACCCCTCCACTTT.